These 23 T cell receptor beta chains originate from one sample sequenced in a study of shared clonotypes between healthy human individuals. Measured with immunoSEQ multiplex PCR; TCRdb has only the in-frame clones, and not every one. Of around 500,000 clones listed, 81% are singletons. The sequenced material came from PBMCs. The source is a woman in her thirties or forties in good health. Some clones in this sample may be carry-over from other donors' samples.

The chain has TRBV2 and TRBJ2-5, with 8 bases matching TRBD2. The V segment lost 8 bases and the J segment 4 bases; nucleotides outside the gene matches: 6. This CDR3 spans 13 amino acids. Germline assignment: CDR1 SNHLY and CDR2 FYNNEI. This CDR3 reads CASGSGKGETQYF. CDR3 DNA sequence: TGTGCCAGCGGTAGCGGGAAGGGAGAGACCCAGTACTTC. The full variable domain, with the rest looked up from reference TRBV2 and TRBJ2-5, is EPEVTQTPSHQVTQMGQEVILRCVPISNHLYFYWYRQILGQKVEFLVSFYNNEISEKSEIFDDQFSVERPDGSNFTLKIRSTKLEDSAMYFCASGSGKGETQYFGPGTRLLVL.

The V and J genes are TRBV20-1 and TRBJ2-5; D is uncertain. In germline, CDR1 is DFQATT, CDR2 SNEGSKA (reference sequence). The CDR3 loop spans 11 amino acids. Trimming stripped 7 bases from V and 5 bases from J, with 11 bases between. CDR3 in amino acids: CSGQLQETQYF. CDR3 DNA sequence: TGCAGTGGCCAGCTGCAGGAGACCCAGTACTTC.

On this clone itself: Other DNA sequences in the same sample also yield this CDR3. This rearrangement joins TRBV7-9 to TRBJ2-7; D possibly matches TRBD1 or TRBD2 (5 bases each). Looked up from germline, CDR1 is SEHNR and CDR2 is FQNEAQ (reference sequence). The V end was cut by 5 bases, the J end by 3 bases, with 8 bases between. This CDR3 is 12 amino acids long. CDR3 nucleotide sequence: TGTGCCAGCAGCCCTGGGGGCTACGAGCAGTACTTC. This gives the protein CASSPGGYEQYF.

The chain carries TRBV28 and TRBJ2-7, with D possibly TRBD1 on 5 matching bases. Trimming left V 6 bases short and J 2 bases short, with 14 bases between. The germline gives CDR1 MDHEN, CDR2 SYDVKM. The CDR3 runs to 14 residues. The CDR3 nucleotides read TGTGCCAGCAGCTTGGAACAGGAACCCTACGAGCAGTACTTC. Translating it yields CASSLEQEPYEQYF.

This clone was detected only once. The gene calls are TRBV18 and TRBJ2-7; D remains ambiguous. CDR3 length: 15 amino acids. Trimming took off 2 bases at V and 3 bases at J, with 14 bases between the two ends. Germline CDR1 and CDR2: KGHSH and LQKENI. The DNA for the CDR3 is TGTGCCAGCTCACCAAGGGTAGCCGATGGCTACGAGCAGTACTTC. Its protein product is CASSPRVADGYEQYF.

CDR3 region: CASSSRQVGGYGYTF. As DNA, the CDR3 is TGTGCCAGCAGCTCAAGACAGGTTGGGGGCTATGGCTACACCTTC. The chain joins TRBV5-4 to TRBJ1-2; D is possibly TRBD1 (6 bases). The germline V gene has CDR1 SGHNT and CDR2 YYREEE (reference sequence). The V end lost 3 bases, the J end lost 4 bases, and 16 bases lay between the germline ends. This CDR3 contains 15 residues.

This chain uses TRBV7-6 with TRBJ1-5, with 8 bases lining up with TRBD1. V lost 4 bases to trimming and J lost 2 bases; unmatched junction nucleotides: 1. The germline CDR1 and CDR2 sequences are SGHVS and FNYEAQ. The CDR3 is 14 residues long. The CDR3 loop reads CASSWGQGNQPQHF. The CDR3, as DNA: TGTGCCAGCAGCTGGGGACAGGGCAATCAGCCCCAGCATTTT.

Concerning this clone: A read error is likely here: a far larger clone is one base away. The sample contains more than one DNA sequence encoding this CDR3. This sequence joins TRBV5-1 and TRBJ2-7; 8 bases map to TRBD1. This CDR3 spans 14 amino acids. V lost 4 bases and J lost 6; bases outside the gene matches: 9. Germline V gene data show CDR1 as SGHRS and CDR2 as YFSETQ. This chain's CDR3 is CASSLGQGIGEQYF. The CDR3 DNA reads TGCGCCAGCAGCCTTGGACAGGGTATCGGCGAGCAGTACTTC.

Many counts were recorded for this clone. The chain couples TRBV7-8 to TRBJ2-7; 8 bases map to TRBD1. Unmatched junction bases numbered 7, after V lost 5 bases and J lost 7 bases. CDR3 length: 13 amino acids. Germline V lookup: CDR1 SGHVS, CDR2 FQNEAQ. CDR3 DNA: TGTGCCAGCAGCCTAGGACAGGGCCAAGAGCAGTACTTC. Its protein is CASSLGQGQEQYF.

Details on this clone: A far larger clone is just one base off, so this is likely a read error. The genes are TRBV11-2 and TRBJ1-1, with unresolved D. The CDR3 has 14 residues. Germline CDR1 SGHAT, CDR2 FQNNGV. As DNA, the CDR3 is TGTGCCAGCAGCTTACAGCCGCAGAACACTGGAGCTTTCTTT. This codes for CASSLQPQNTGAFF.

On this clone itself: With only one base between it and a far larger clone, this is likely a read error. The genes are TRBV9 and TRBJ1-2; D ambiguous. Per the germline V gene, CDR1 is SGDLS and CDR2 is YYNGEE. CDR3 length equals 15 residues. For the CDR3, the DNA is TGTGCCAGCAGCGTAGAGGGTGTGCTGGGCTATGGCTGCACCTTC. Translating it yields CASSVEGVLGYGCTF.

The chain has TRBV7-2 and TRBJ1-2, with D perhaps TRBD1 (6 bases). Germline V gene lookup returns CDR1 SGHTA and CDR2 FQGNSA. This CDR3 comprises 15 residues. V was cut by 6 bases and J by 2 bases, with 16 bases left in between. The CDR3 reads CASRFGGAANYGYTF. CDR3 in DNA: TGTGCCAGCAGGTTCGGGGGGGCGGCCAACTATGGCTACACCTTC.

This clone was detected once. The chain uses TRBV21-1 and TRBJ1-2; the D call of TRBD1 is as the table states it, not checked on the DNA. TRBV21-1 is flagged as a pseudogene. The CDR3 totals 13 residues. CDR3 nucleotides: TGTGCCAGCAGCCACGGACAGGCCTATGGCTACACCTTC. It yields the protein CASSHGQAYGYTF.

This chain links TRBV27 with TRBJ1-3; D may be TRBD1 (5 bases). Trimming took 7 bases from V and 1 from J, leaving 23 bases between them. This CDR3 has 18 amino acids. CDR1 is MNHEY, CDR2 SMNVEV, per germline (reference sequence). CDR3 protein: CASTPFSGRKASGNTIYF. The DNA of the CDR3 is TGTGCCAGCACCCCTTTTTCGGGACGCAAGGCATCTGGAAACACCATATATTTT.

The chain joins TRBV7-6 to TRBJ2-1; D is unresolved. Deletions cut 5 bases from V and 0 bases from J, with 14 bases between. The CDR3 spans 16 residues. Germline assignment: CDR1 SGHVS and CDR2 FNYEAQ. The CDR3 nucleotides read TGTGCCAGCAGCACGTCACGGACGAGCTCCTACAATGAGCAGTTCTTC. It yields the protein CASSTSRTSSYNEQFF.

Here the CDR3 reads CASSPSQGGNQPQHF. The CDR3 DNA sequence: TGTGCCAGCTCACCATCCCAGGGTGGCAATCAGCCCCAGCATTTT. The chain joins TRBV18 to TRBJ1-5, with D maybe TRBD1 (5 bases). The CDR3 loop spans 15 amino acids. With 2 bases removed from V and 2 bases from J, the gap between germline ends came to 10 bases. Germline CDR1 reads KGHSH; CDR2 reads LQKENI. Full variable domain (missing parts from reference TRBV18 and TRBJ1-5): NAGVMQNPRHLVRRRGQEARLRCSPMKGHSHVYWYRQLPEEGLKFMVYLQKENIIDESGMPKERFSAEFPKEGPSILRIQQVVRGDSAAYFCASSPSQGGNQPQHFGDGTRLSIL.

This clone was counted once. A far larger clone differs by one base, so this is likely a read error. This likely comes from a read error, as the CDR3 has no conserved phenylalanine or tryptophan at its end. The CDR3 DNA reads TGCGCCAGCAGCCTCACAGGTGGGAACACTGAAGCTTTCTAT. The encoded protein is CASSLTGGNTEAFY. This chain connects TRBV4-3 to TRBJ1-1, with D possibly TRBD1 on 5 matching bases. This CDR3 has 14 residues. Germline CDR1 is LGHNA and CDR2 is YSLEER. V dropped 4 bases and J dropped 1 base, with 10 bases sitting between them.

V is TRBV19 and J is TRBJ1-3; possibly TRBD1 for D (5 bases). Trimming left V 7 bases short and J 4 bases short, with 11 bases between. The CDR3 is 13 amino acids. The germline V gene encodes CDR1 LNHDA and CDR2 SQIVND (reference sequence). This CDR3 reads CASNQGGGNTIYF. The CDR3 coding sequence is TGTGCCAGTAACCAGGGAGGAGGAAACACCATATATTTT.

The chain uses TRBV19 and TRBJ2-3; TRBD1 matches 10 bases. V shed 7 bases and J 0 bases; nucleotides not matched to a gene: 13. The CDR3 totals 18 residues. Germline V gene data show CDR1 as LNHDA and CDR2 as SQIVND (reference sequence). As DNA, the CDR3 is TGTGCCAGTACCTCGGGACAGGGGACGAGGGTGAGCACAGATACGCAGTATTTT. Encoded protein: CASTSGQGTRVSTDTQYF.

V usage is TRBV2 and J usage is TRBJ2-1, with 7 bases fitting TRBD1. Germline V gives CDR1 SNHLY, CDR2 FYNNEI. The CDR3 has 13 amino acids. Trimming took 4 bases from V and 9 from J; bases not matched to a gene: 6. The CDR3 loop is CASSGTGSGEQFF. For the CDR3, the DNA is TGTGCCAGCAGTGGGACAGGTTCAGGTGAGCAGTTCTTC.

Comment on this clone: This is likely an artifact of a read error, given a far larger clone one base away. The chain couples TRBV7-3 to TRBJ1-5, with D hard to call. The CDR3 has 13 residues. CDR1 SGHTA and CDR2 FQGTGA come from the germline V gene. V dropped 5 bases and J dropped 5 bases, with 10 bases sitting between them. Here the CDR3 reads CASSAYSHQPQHF. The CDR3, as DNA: TGTGCCAGCAGCGCATACAGTCATCAGCCCCAGCATTTT.

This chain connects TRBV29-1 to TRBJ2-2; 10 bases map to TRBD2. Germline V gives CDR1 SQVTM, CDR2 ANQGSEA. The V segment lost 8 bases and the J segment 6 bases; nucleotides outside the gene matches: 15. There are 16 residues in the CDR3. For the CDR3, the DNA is TGCAGCACTGGGGCTAGCGGGAGCCTCTTGTCCGGGGAGCTGTTTTTT. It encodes CSTGASGSLLSGELFF.

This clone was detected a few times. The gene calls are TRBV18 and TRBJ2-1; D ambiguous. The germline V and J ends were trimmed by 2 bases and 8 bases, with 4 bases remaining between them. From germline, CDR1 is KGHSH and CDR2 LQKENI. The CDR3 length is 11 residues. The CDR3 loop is CASSPMDEQFF. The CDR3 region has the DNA TGTGCCAGCTCACCAATGGATGAGCAGTTCTTC.